One and the same sample provided the 15 T cell receptor beta chains below, sequenced in a study of control samples from healthy donors and cancer patients. Assay used: immunoSEQ multiplex PCR; TCRdb lists only in-frame clones, some missing. The table records about 150,000 clones, 80% to 90% of them present only once. Source material: blood. Receptors were obtained from a man aged 18 to 29 in good health.

This clone was counted once. The CDR3 nucleotides are TGTGCCAGCAGTTTAGGGTATACGCAGTATTTT. Its translation: CASSLGYTQYF. The chain links TRBV28 to TRBJ2-3; D not certain. Germline V gene data show CDR1 as MDHEN and CDR2 as SYDVKM. The CDR3 is 11 amino acids. V was cut by 2 bases and J by 7 bases, with 4 bases left in between.

DNA for the CDR3: TGTGCCAGCAGTACGGAGAGCTCCTACAATGAGCAGTTCTTC. Its protein is CASSTESSYNEQFF. This sequence joins TRBV6-2 or TRBV6-3 and TRBJ2-1; the D is unclear. Looked up from germline, CDR1 is MNHEY and CDR2 is SVGEGT. V was shortened by 5 bases and J by 0 bases, with 8 bases between the two germline ends. CDR3 length: 14 amino acids.

The chain is built from TRBV30 and TRBJ2-3; 10 nucleotides match TRBD2. The CDR3 has 18 amino acids. The germline CDR1 and CDR2 sequences are GTSNPN and SVGIG (reference sequence). Losses at the gene ends were 0 bases for V and 3 bases for J; bases not matched to a gene: 12. The CDR3 here is CAWSVSSAGGPRTDTQYF. For the CDR3, the DNA is TGTGCCTGGAGTGTAAGTTCAGCGGGGGGGCCGAGGACAGATACGCAGTATTTT.

This chain joins TRBV28 and TRBJ1-2; 7 bases fit TRBD1. The germline V gene encodes CDR1 MDHEN and CDR2 SYDVKM. V lost 6 bases and J lost 4; bases outside the gene matches: 5. The CDR3 loop spans 13 amino acids. The CDR3 loop is CASSVTGVYGYTF. The CDR3 nucleotides read TGTGCCAGCAGCGTTACAGGGGTCTATGGCTACACCTTC.

The chain combines TRBV28 with TRBJ2-5, with D possibly matching TRBD1 (5 bases). The germline gives CDR1 MDHEN, CDR2 SYDVKM. The CDR3 runs 13 residues. Trimming pared 5 bases from V and 4 bases from J, leaving 11 bases between. DNA for the CDR3: TGTGCCAGCAGTCTCAGGGTGGGAGAGACCCAGTACTTC. It specifies CASSLRVGETQYF.

The rearrangement joins TRBV5-1 to TRBJ2-2; perhaps TRBD2 as D (6 bases). This CDR3 spans 16 amino acids. Germline V gene sequence: CDR1 SGHRS, CDR2 YFSETQ. The germline V and J ends were trimmed by 0 bases and 4 bases, with 13 bases remaining between them. CDR3 sequence reads: CASSLEGPGVTGELFF. The DNA of the CDR3 is TGCGCCAGCAGCTTGGAGGGCCCGGGGGTCACCGGGGAGCTGTTTTTT.

The chain is built from TRBV3-1 (or the pseudogene TRBV3-2) and TRBJ2-5; D unclear. This CDR3 region has 13 residues. Deletions cut 7 bases from V and 1 base from J, with 10 bases between. Germline CDR1 is LGHDT and CDR2 is YNNKEL (reference sequence). DNA of the CDR3: TGTGCCAGCAAGTGGGCTAGCCAAGAGACCCAGTACTTC. This encodes CASKWASQETQYF.

CDR3 residues: CASSWGSSYEQYF. DNA for the CDR3: TGTGCCAGTAGTTGGGGATCCTCCTACGAGCAGTACTTC. V gene TRBV19 combines with J gene TRBJ2-7; D ambiguous. The CDR3 runs 13 residues. Trimming removed 5 bases at V and 0 bases at J, with 8 bases between. CDR1 and CDR2 from the germline V gene are LNHDA and SQIVND (reference sequence). The full variable domain, with the rest looked up from reference TRBV19 and TRBJ2-7, is DGGITQSPKYLFRKEGQNVTLSCEQNLNHDAMYWYRQDPGQGLRLIYYSQIVNDFQKGDIAEGYSVSREKKESFPLTVTSAQKNPTAFYLCASSWGSSYEQYFGPGTRLTVT.

The chain couples TRBV7-2 to TRBJ1-2, with a tentative D call TRBD1 (6 bases). The CDR3 has 15 amino acids. CDR1 is SGHTA, CDR2 FQGNSA, per germline. Between the trimmed V and J ends, which lost 1 base and 2 bases, there was a span of 11 bases. DNA of the CDR3: TGTGCCAGCAGCTTAGTGGCAGGGACAAACTATGGCTACACCTTC. It is translated as CASSLVAGTNYGYTF.

V is TRBV9 and J is TRBJ2-2, with 12 bases matching TRBD2. The CDR3 is 15 residues long. After removal of 5 bases from V and 6 bases from J, the junction contained 5 bases not matched to a gene. In germline, CDR1 is SGDLS, CDR2 YYNGEE. CDR3 sequence: CASRAGTSGSGELFF. The CDR3 DNA reads as TGTGCCAGCAGAGCAGGGACTAGCGGGTCCGGGGAGCTGTTTTTT.

The gene calls are TRBV19 and TRBJ1-6, with D hard to call. V was trimmed by 10 bases and J by 7 bases, leaving 17 bases between them. Germline V lookup: CDR1 LNHDA, CDR2 SQIVND (reference sequence). This CDR3 comprises 14 residues. The CDR3 loop is CATRIREKNSPLHF. The CDR3 DNA reads as TGTGCCACCAGAATCCGGGAGAAAAATTCACCCCTCCACTTT.

The chain joins TRBV3-1 (or the pseudogene TRBV3-2) to TRBJ2-1; D perhaps matches TRBD2 (7 bases). There are 16 residues in the CDR3. V lost 4 bases and J 6 bases, leaving 19 bases between the germline ends. Germline CDR1 and CDR2: LGHDT and YNNKEL (reference sequence). Here the CDR3 DNA reads TGTGCCAGCAGCCCGGGGGCGGGGGCCCTGGGCAATGAGCAGTTCTTC. Protein product: CASSPGAGALGNEQFF.

V usage is TRBV4-2 and J usage is TRBJ1-3; 8 bases line up with TRBD1. CDR1 is LGHNA, CDR2 YNFKEQ, per germline. Unmatched junction bases numbered 5, after V lost 3 bases and J lost 4 bases. This CDR3 has 15 residues. The CDR3 nucleotides read TGTGCCAGCAGCCATGCCAGGGGGCCCGGAAACACCATATATTTT. It encodes CASSHARGPGNTIYF.

This clone was seen more than once but under ten times. The CDR3 DNA sequence: TGTGCCAGCAGCCCAGAACCTGGGACGGTCGGGGAGCTGTTTTTT. Encoded protein: CASSPEPGTVGELFF. The rearrangement uses TRBV7-8 and TRBJ2-2, with D perhaps TRBD1 or TRBD2 (5 bases each). CDR1 is SGHVS and CDR2 is FQNEAQ in the germline V gene. The CDR3 spans 15 residues. V was trimmed by 5 bases and J by 7 bases, leaving 17 bases between them.

The chain has TRBV6-1 and TRBJ1-2; the match to TRBD1 covers 7 bases. This CDR3 is 14 amino acids long. With V trimmed by 1 base and J by 4 bases, 3 bases remained unmatched. CDR1 is MNHNS, CDR2 SASEGT, per germline. The CDR3 coding sequence is TGTGCCAGCAGTGAAGGGACAGGCCTCTATGGCTACACCTTC. Translated: CASSEGTGLYGYTF.